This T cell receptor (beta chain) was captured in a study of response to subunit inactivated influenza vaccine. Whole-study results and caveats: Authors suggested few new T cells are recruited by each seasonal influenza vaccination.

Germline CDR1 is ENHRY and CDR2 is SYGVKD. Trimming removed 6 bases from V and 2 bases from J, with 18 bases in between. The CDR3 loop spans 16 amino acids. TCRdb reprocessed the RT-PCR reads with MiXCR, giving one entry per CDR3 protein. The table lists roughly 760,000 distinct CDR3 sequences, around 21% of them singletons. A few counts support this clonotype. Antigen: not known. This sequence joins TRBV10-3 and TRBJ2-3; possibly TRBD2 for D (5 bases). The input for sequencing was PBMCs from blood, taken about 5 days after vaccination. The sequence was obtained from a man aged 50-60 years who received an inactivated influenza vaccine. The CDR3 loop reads CAIRKRTQYHTDTQYF. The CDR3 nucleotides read TGTGCCATCAGGAAGCGGACTCAATACCACACAGATACGCAGTATTTT.